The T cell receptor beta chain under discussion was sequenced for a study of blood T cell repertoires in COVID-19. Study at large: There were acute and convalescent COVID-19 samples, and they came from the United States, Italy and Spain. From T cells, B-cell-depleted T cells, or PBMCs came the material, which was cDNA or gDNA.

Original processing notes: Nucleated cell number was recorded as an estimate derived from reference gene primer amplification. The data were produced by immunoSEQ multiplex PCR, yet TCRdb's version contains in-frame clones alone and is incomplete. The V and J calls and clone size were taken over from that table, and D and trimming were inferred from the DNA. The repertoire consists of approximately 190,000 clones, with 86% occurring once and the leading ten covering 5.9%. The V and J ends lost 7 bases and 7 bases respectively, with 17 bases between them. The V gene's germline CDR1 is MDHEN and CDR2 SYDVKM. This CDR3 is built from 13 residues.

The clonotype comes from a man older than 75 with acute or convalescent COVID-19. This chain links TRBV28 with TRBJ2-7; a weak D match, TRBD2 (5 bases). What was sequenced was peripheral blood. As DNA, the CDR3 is TGTGCCAGCATAGGTAACCCTACTAGGGAGCAGTACTTC. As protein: CASIGNPTREQYF.